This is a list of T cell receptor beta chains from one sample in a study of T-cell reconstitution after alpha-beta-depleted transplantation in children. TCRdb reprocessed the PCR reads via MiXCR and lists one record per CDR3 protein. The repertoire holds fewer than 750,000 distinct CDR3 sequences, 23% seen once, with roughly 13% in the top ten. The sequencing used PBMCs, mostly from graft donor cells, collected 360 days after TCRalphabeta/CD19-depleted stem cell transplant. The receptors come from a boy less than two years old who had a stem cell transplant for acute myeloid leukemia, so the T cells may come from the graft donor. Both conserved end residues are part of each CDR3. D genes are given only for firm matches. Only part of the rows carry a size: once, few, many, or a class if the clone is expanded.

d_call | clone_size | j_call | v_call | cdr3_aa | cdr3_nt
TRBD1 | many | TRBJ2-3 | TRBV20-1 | CSASDGYRGRGDTQYF | TGCAGTGCTAGCGACGGTTACAGGGGGCGCGGGGATACGCAGTATTTT
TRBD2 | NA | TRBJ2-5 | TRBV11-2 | CASSWGLAGGPGKETQYF | TGTGCCAGCAGCTGGGGACTAGCGGGGGGGCCGGGGAAAGAGACCCAGTACTTC
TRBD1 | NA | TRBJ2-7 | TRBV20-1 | CSAMGTGSSYEQYF | TGCAGTGCTATGGGGACAGGGAGCTCCTACGAGCAGTACTTC
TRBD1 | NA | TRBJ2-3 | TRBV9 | CASSVVDRSTDTQYF | TGTGCCAGCAGCGTAGTGGACAGGAGCACAGATACGCAGTATTTT
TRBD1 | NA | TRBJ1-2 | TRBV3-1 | CASSFGTGENGYTF | TGTGCCAGCAGTTTTGGGACAGGGGAGAATGGCTACACCTTC
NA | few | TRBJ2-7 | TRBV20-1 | CSARELFRDTYEQYF | TGCAGTGCTAGAGAACTATTCCGGGACACCTACGAGCAGTACTTC
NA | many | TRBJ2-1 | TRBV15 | CATSRDGAGPYNEQFF | TGTGCCACCAGCAGAGATGGGGCTGGGCCCTACAATGAGCAGTTCTTC
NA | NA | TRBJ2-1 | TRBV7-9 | CASRHLGPYNEQFF | TGTGCCAGCAGACACCTAGGCCCCTACAATGAGCAGTTCTTC
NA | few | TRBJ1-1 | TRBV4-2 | CASSQDVEGGRYTEAFF | TGTGCCAGCAGCCAAGATGTAGAGGGGGGACGTTACACTGAAGCTTTCTTT
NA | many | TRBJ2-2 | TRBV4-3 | CASSQATVTGELFF | TGCGCCAGCAGCCAAGCTACCGTCACCGGGGAGCTGTTTTTT
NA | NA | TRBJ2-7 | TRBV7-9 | CASSLPGQPDSYEQYF | TGTGCCAGCAGCCTCCCCGGACAGCCTGACTCCTACGAGCAGTACTTC
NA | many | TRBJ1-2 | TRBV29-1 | CSVEQETNYGYTF | TGCAGCGTTGAACAGGAGACGAACTATGGCTACACCTTC
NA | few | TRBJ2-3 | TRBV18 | CASSPLPLSRTPFGGDTQYF | TGTGCCAGCTCACCACTCCCCCTCAGCCGGACCCCTTTTGGCGGAGATACGCAGTATTTT